A selection of T cell receptor beta chains follows, all from one sample in a study of control samples from healthy donors and cancer patients. Clones were read by immunoSEQ multiplex PCR, and TCRdb kept only the in-frame ones, dropping some. The table has approximately 180,000 clones, roughly 92% seen once; the top ten hold more than 1.1%. Sequencing was carried out using blood. Every receptor here comes from a woman under 30 in good health. Both conserved end residues are part of each CDR3. The order of the fields is V gene, clone size, CDR3 protein. Expanded clones get a size class; other rows say once, few or many, or leave the size out.

v_call: TRBV6-1; clone_size: NA; cdr3_aa: CASSRVNMNTEAFF
v_call: TRBV23-1; clone_size: NA; cdr3_aa: CASSQSGPSGCLLAKNIQYF
v_call: TRBV2; clone_size: NA; cdr3_aa: CAWESAGNTIYF
v_call: TRBV6-5; clone_size: few; cdr3_aa: CASSLMTGRARKLFF
v_call: TRBV4-3; clone_size: NA; cdr3_aa: CASSQGGQGTNEKLFF
v_call: TRBV9; clone_size: NA; cdr3_aa: CASSRDPAVYNEQFF
v_call: TRBV7-2; clone_size: NA; cdr3_aa: CASSFYEYEEAFF
v_call: TRBV18; clone_size: NA; cdr3_aa: CASSLLAGGLPEINEQFF
v_call: TRBV29-1; clone_size: NA; cdr3_aa: CSVVGIEAFF
v_call: TRBV7-9; clone_size: NA; cdr3_aa: CASSLDRSGYTF
v_call: TRBV3-1/TRBV3-2; clone_size: NA; cdr3_aa: CASRGLSTEAFF
v_call: TRBV10-3; clone_size: NA; cdr3_aa: CAISEGGGTQYF
v_call: TRBV2; clone_size: NA; cdr3_aa: CASSPQTSGTQETQYF
v_call: TRBV19; clone_size: NA; cdr3_aa: CASSKYRNQPQHF
v_call: TRBV4-3; clone_size: NA; cdr3_aa: CASSQDTGGLETQYF
v_call: TRBV6-2/TRBV6-3; clone_size: NA; cdr3_aa: CASSYEQGAGQPQHF
v_call: TRBV19; clone_size: NA; cdr3_aa: CASSASPGSPKEQYF
v_call: TRBV5-4; clone_size: few; cdr3_aa: CASSLDSLGLVGGELFF
v_call: TRBV18; clone_size: NA; cdr3_aa: CASSRVGGWSSYNEQFF
v_call: TRBV28; clone_size: NA; cdr3_aa: CASSLLDLGGRGWKGNEQFF
v_call: TRBV18; clone_size: NA; cdr3_aa: CASSPRTGVNEKLFF
v_call: TRBV28; clone_size: NA; cdr3_aa: CASGLHGEDQPQHF
v_call: TRBV11-2; clone_size: NA; cdr3_aa: CASSLAGGQSNEQFF
v_call: TRBV5-5; clone_size: NA; cdr3_aa: CASSLYRTDNQPQHF
v_call: TRBV7-9; clone_size: NA; cdr3_aa: CASSLTGNQPQHF
v_call: TRBV12-2; clone_size: NA; cdr3_aa: CASRWEPGTGTYSNQPQHF
v_call: TRBV27; clone_size: NA; cdr3_aa: CASRGQGASSSGANVLTF
v_call: TRBV19; clone_size: NA; cdr3_aa: CASSMNGREQYF
v_call: TRBV19; clone_size: NA; cdr3_aa: CASSHRALNTEAFF
v_call: TRBV9; clone_size: NA; cdr3_aa: CASSPGGGSSYNSPLHF
v_call: TRBV4-2; clone_size: few; cdr3_aa: CASSRQVNTEAFF
v_call: TRBV5-8; clone_size: NA; cdr3_aa: CASSLYGPYGYTF
v_call: TRBV2; clone_size: NA; cdr3_aa: CASGTGRNTEAFF
v_call: TRBV6-5; clone_size: NA; cdr3_aa: CASSYSDSRITYEQYF
v_call: TRBV7-9; clone_size: NA; cdr3_aa: CASRRPPLAGGYNEQFF
v_call: TRBV7-2; clone_size: NA; cdr3_aa: CASSLGSGGRETQYF